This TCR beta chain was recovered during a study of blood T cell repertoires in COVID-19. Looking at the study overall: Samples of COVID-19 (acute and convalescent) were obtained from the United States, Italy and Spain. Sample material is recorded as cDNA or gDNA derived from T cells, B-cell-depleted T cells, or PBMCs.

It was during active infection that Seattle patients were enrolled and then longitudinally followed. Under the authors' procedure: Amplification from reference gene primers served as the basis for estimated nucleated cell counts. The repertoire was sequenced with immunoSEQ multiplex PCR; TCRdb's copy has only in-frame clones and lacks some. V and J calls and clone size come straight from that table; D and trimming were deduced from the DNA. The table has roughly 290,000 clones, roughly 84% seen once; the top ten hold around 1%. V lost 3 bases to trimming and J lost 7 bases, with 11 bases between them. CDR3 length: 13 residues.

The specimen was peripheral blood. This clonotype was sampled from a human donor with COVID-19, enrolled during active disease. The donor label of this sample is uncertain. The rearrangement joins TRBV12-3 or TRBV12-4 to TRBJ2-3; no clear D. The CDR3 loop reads CASSLLYGNTQYF. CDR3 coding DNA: TGTGCCAGCAGTTTGCTGTACGGTAATACGCAGTATTTT.